These 18 T cell receptor beta chains originate from one sample sequenced in a study of cytomegalovirus exposure and HLA in healthy donors. Sequenced by immunoSEQ multiplex PCR; TCRdb stores in-frame clones only, minus some. Of about 98,000 clones listed, around nine tenths are singletons. Sequencing input: PBMCs. These receptors originate from a woman between 25 and 40 years old in good health and CMV-seronegative.

J is TRBJ1-3 and V is TRBV6-6; a weak D match, TRBD1 (6 bases). The CDR3 has 15 amino acids. Trimming removed 2 bases from V and 8 bases from J, with 16 bases in between. CDR1 MNHNY and CDR2 SVGAGI come from the germline V gene (reference sequence). The DNA of the CDR3 is TGTGCCAGCAGTTACGGGAGAGGGGGTGAGGACACCATATATTTT. It translates to CASSYGRGGEDTIYF.

The chain employs TRBV2 and TRBJ1-1, with D perhaps TRBD1 (6 bases). Trimming cost V 6 bases and J 5 bases, with 13 bases left between them. CDR1 and CDR2 from the germline V gene are SNHLY and FYNNEI. The CDR3 extends over 13 amino acids. The CDR3 loop reads CASRFTGNTEAFF. The CDR3, as DNA: TGTGCCAGCAGATTTACAGGGAATACTGAAGCTTTCTTT.

The chain combines TRBV11-2 with TRBJ2-2; D unresolved. V lost 4 bases, J lost 1 base, and 13 bases lay in between. Germline V lookup: CDR1 SGHAT, CDR2 FQNNGV. The length of the CDR3 is 16 residues. The CDR3 DNA reads TGTGCCAGCAGCTCCACCGCCGGTTTGAACACCGGGGAGCTGTTTTTT. Translation gives CASSSTAGLNTGELFF.

The chain carries TRBV4-1 and TRBJ1-5; D not certain. V was trimmed by 0 bases and J by 2 bases, leaving 11 bases between them. CDR3 length: 16 residues. Germline V gene lookup returns CDR1 MGHRA and CDR2 YSYEKL. The CDR3: CASSQDPGNGNQPQHF. CDR3 DNA: TGCGCCAGCAGCCAAGATCCGGGGAACGGCAATCAGCCCCAGCATTTT.

CDR3 DNA: TGTGCCAGCAGCCAGAACAGGGGTGGGGGGACTGAAGCTTTCTTT. Translation gives CASSQNRGGGTEAFF. The V call is TRBV7-8, the J call TRBJ1-1, with 7 bases aligning to TRBD1. Trimming cost V 5 bases and J 5 bases; bases outside gene matches: 11. Germline V lookup: CDR1 SGHVS, CDR2 FQNEAQ. The CDR3 has 15 amino acids.

CDR3 bases: TGTGCCAGCAGCTTGGGTGAACGGGGGAACACTGAAGCTTTCTTT. Translating gives CASSLGERGNTEAFF. The chain uses TRBV7-3 and TRBJ1-1; D uncertain. From germline, CDR1 is SGHTA and CDR2 FQGTGA. The ends were cut back, 3 bases at V and 1 base at J, with 12 bases in the middle. This CDR3 is 15 amino acids long. Full variable domain (rest looked up from reference TRBV7-3 and TRBJ1-1): GAGVSQTPSNKVTEKGKYVELRCDPISGHTALYWYRQSLGQGPEFLIYFQGTGAADDSGLPNDRFFAVRPEGSVSTLKIQRTERGDSAVYLCASSLGERGNTEAFFGQGTRLTVV.

This chain connects TRBV27 to TRBJ2-7, with TRBD1 identical over 9 bases. Per the germline V gene, CDR1 is MNHEY and CDR2 is SMNVEV (reference sequence). The CDR3 is made up of 14 amino acids. Trimming removed 4 bases from V and 2 bases from J; junction bases left unmatched: 3. CDR3 DNA sequence: TGTGCCAGCAGTTACGGGACAGGGACCTACGAGCAGTACTTC. Translating gives CASSYGTGTYEQYF.

The chain recombines TRBV29-1 with TRBJ2-7, with 8 bases matching TRBD1. The CDR3 sequence is 17 residues long. Trimming removed 7 bases from V and 1 base from J; junction bases left unmatched: 18. Germline V gives CDR1 SQVTM, CDR2 ANQGSEA. DNA for the CDR3: TGCAGCGGGGCTCTGGACAGGGTGAAGAAGGAGTCCTACGAGCAGTACTTC. This codes for CSGALDRVKKESYEQYF.

The gene calls are TRBV28 and TRBJ2-5; tentative D call: TRBD2 (6 bases). V shed 8 bases and J shed 5 bases, with 21 bases lying between them. The CDR3 is made up of 15 amino acids. Germline-derived CDR1 and CDR2 are MDHEN and SYDVKM. In DNA form, the CDR3 reads TGTGCCAGCGCCCTGCGGCGGGATGGGTCGGAGACCCAGTACTTC. Its protein is CASALRRDGSETQYF.

The gene calls are TRBV5-5 and TRBJ2-7; 11 nucleotides line up with TRBD1. J was trimmed by 7 bases and V by 2 bases; bases with no gene match: 2. This CDR3 is 13 amino acids long. CDR1 and CDR2 from the germline V gene are SGHKS and YYEKEE (reference sequence). The CDR3: CASSFGTGGEQYF. DNA for the CDR3: TGTGCCAGCAGCTTTGGGACAGGGGGTGAGCAGTACTTC.

The J gene is TRBJ2-7, the V gene TRBV7-3; the D gene is possibly TRBD2 (5 bases). CDR1 and CDR2 from the germline V gene are SGHTA and FQGTGA. This CDR3 is built from 14 residues. V lost 11 bases, J lost 0 bases, and 17 bases lay in between. The CDR3 sequence is CAVRTFRGSYEQYF. The DNA for the CDR3 is TGTGCCGTCCGGACTTTTCGGGGCTCCTACGAGCAGTACTTC.

The rearrangement joins TRBV4-1 to TRBJ2-3; TRBD2 matches 12 bases. CDR3 length: 18 amino acids. Germline V CDR1 and CDR2: MGHRA, YSYEKL. J gave up 6 bases and V 1 base, and 11 bases lay outside the gene matches. This CDR3 reads CASSQAVTSGSAYDTQYF. CDR3 bases: TGCGCCAGCAGCCAAGCTGTGACTAGCGGGAGTGCGTACGATACGCAGTATTTT.

The chain combines TRBV2 with TRBJ2-2; the match to TRBD1 covers 9 bases. The CDR3 loop spans 15 amino acids. Germline V lookup: CDR1 SNHLY, CDR2 FYNNEI. With 6 bases clipped from V and 8 bases from J, the junction kept 10 bases outside the gene matches. The CDR3 DNA reads TGTGCCAGCAGGGAAATTACAGGGGGCAGGGGGGAGCTGTTTTTT. It specifies CASREITGGRGELFF.

In DNA, the CDR3 is TGCGCCAGCAGCTCCGAAGCGGGAGGGGTTTCGCGACGAGCTACAGATACGCAGTATTTT. Protein: CASSSEAGGVSRRATDTQYF. The chain combines TRBV5-1 with TRBJ2-3; 10 positions agree with TRBD2. Germline V CDR1 and CDR2: SGHRS, YFSETQ. V trimming: 3 bases; J trimming: 3 bases; junction bases outside the gene matches: 19. This CDR3 contains 20 residues.

This chain joins TRBV5-1 and TRBJ2-3; D gene unclear. The V end was cut by 1 base, the J end by 2 bases, with 8 bases between. Germline V gene data show CDR1 as SGHRS and CDR2 as YFSETQ. The CDR3 totals 14 residues. CDR3 bases: TGCGCCAGCAGCTTGCAACAGCCCACAGATACGCAGTATTTT. As protein: CASSLQQPTDTQYF.

This clone was seen a few times. The chain couples TRBV6-1 to TRBJ1-6; the D gene is possibly TRBD1 (5 bases). The germline V gene has CDR1 MNHNS and CDR2 SASEGT. The CDR3 is made up of 15 amino acids. V shed 4 bases and J shed 9 bases, with 16 bases lying between them. The CDR3 here is CASSGLGIRASPLHF. The CDR3 nucleotides read TGTGCCAGCAGTGGGCTGGGGATCAGGGCTTCACCCCTCCACTTT.

The chain is built from TRBV28 and TRBJ1-1; no firm D call. Trimming left V 7 bases short and J 4 bases short, with 19 bases between. Germline V gene sequence: CDR1 MDHEN, CDR2 SYDVKM. The CDR3 contains 15 residues. The CDR3 sequence: CASTSPFLRFTEAFF. DNA for the CDR3: TGTGCCAGCACCTCTCCCTTTCTAAGATTCACTGAAGCTTTCTTT. The entire variable domain, with the rest obtained from reference TRBV28 and TRBJ1-1, is as follows: DVKVTQSSRYLVKRTGEKVFLECVQDMDHENMFWYRQDPGLGLRLIYFSYDVKMKEKGDIPEGYSVSREKKERFSLILESASTNQTSMYLCASTSPFLRFTEAFFGQGTRLTVV.

The J gene is TRBJ2-3, the V gene TRBV5-4; D ambiguous. Trimming removed 2 bases at V and 1 base at J, with 5 bases between. Germline CDR1 SGHNT, CDR2 YYREEE (reference sequence). This CDR3 is 13 amino acids long. The CDR3 here is CASSFRGTDTQYF. CDR3 nucleotides: TGTGCCAGCAGCTTCCGCGGCACAGATACGCAGTATTTT.